This is a list of T cell receptor beta chains from one sample in a study of OX40 agonist ivuxolimab in advanced cancers. Generated by immunoSEQ multiplex PCR, the TCRdb table keeps only in-frame clones and is missing some. In the table there are tens of thousands of clones, over 80% of which are singletons. Sequencing was performed on CD4+ or CD8+ T cells sorted from blood, taken in a trial of the OX40 agonist ivuxolimab. The receptors were sampled from an adult with an advanced solid tumor such as melanoma, head and neck, liver or kidney cancer. Both conserved end residues are part of each CDR3. Fields, in order: CDR3 DNA, CDR3 protein, clone size, J gene, D gene, V gene. D genes are given only for firm matches. Size is stated for part of the rows, as once, few or many counts, or as a class when the clone is expanded.

cdr3_nt: TGTGCCAGCAGCCAGACAGGGAACGGGAACACTGAAGCTTTCTTT; cdr3_aa: CASSQTGNGNTEAFF; clone_size: few; j_call: TRBJ1-1; d_call: TRBD1; v_call: TRBV5-5
cdr3_nt: TGTGCCAGCAGTGAAGCAAACAGGGCGGCAAATGAGCAGTTCTTC; cdr3_aa: CASSEANRAANEQFF; clone_size: .; j_call: TRBJ2-1; d_call: .; v_call: TRBV6-1
cdr3_nt: TGTGCCAGTAGTATAGACCAGGGGACAGGGGGTCGTACTGAAGCTTTCTTT; cdr3_aa: CASSIDQGTGGRTEAFF; clone_size: .; j_call: TRBJ1-1; d_call: TRBD1; v_call: TRBV19
cdr3_nt: TGTGCCAGCTCACCGTTCGGGGCAGGGGACCACAATGAGCAGTTCTTC; cdr3_aa: CASSPFGAGDHNEQFF; clone_size: .; j_call: TRBJ2-1; d_call: .; v_call: TRBV18
cdr3_nt: TGTGCCAGCAGCGTAACTAGCGGGAGAAGAGAGACCCAGTACTTC; cdr3_aa: CASSVTSGRRETQYF; clone_size: .; j_call: TRBJ2-5; d_call: TRBD2; v_call: TRBV2
cdr3_nt: TGTGCCAGCAGCTTAGAAATCTACGAGCAGTACTTC; cdr3_aa: CASSLEIYEQYF; clone_size: .; j_call: TRBJ2-7; d_call: .; v_call: TRBV11-3
cdr3_nt: TGTGCCAGCAGCCAAGATAAGGGGCTAGCGAGCACCGGGGAGCTGTTTTTT; cdr3_aa: CASSQDKGLASTGELFF; clone_size: .; j_call: TRBJ2-2; d_call: .; v_call: TRBV4-2
cdr3_nt: TGTGCCAGCAGCTCGAGCCTAGCGGGGGGAGGAGATACGCAGTATTTT; cdr3_aa: CASSSSLAGGGDTQYF; clone_size: .; j_call: TRBJ2-3; d_call: TRBD2; v_call: TRBV7-2
cdr3_nt: TGTGCCATCAGGGGCTCAGGGGTGCAGTACTTC; cdr3_aa: CAIRGSGVQYF; clone_size: few; j_call: TRBJ2-7; d_call: .; v_call: TRBV10-3
cdr3_nt: TGTGCAAGTCGCCGACTAGCGGCCTATTCCTACGAGCAGTACTTC; cdr3_aa: CASRRLAAYSYEQYF; clone_size: .; j_call: TRBJ2-7; d_call: .; v_call: TRBV12-2
cdr3_nt: TGTGCCAGCAGAACGACAGGGGACGGAAACACCATATATTTT; cdr3_aa: CASRTTGDGNTIYF; clone_size: .; j_call: TRBJ1-3; d_call: TRBD1; v_call: TRBV6-5
cdr3_nt: TGTGCCAGCAGCTCCCCAACAGGGCCGAGTGGCTACACCTTC; cdr3_aa: CASSSPTGPSGYTF; clone_size: .; j_call: TRBJ1-2; d_call: .; v_call: TRBV5-4
cdr3_nt: TGCGCCAGCAGCTTTGGACAGGGGGCCAACACCGGGGAGCTGTTTTTT; cdr3_aa: CASSFGQGANTGELFF; clone_size: .; j_call: TRBJ2-2; d_call: TRBD1; v_call: TRBV5-1
cdr3_nt: TGTGCCAGCAGCTTTGATTTCAATGAGCAGTTCTTC; cdr3_aa: CASSFDFNEQFF; clone_size: .; j_call: TRBJ2-1; d_call: .; v_call: TRBV5-6
cdr3_nt: TGTGCCAGCAGTGCGCAGGGATACGACGAGCAGTACTTC; cdr3_aa: CASSAQGYDEQYF; clone_size: .; j_call: TRBJ2-7; d_call: .; v_call: TRBV6-1
cdr3_nt: TGTGCCAGCAGAGGACTAGCGGAATACGAGCAGTACTTC; cdr3_aa: CASRGLAEYEQYF; clone_size: .; j_call: TRBJ2-7; d_call: TRBD2; v_call: TRBV27
cdr3_nt: TGTGCCAGCAGCTTTCGGGATAATTCACCCCTCCACTTT; cdr3_aa: CASSFRDNSPLHF; clone_size: .; j_call: TRBJ1-6; d_call: .; v_call: TRBV7-9
cdr3_nt: TGTGCCAGCAGCTTATCAGCGGGATATGCCTACGAGCAGTACTTC; cdr3_aa: CASSLSAGYAYEQYF; clone_size: .; j_call: TRBJ2-7; d_call: TRBD2; v_call: TRBV7-6
cdr3_nt: TGTGCCAGCAGCGTAGGAGGGACCTACAATGAGCAGTTCTTC; cdr3_aa: CASSVGGTYNEQFF; clone_size: .; j_call: TRBJ2-1; d_call: .; v_call: TRBV9
cdr3_nt: TGTGCCAGCAGCCCCCGGGGGAGGGGAGGTACGCAGTATTTT; cdr3_aa: CASSPRGRGGTQYF; clone_size: .; j_call: TRBJ2-3; d_call: TRBD2; v_call: TRBV9
cdr3_nt: TGTGCCAGCAGCCCCCAAGGACTAGCGGGAGGAAGGGAGCTGTTTTTT; cdr3_aa: CASSPQGLAGGRELFF; clone_size: .; j_call: TRBJ2-2; d_call: TRBD2; v_call: TRBV7-9
cdr3_nt: TGTGCCAGCAGTTTAACCGGGACAGGGGCCTACGAGCAGTACTTC; cdr3_aa: CASSLTGTGAYEQYF; clone_size: .; j_call: TRBJ2-7; d_call: TRBD1; v_call: TRBV28
cdr3_nt: TGTGCCAGCAGCTTAGACCCCAATGAGCAGTTCTTC; cdr3_aa: CASSLDPNEQFF; clone_size: .; j_call: TRBJ2-1; d_call: .; v_call: TRBV11-3
cdr3_nt: TGTGCCAGCAGCAACGACAGAGCCGGGGAGCTGTTTTTT; cdr3_aa: CASSNDRAGELFF; clone_size: .; j_call: TRBJ2-2; d_call: .; v_call: TRBV5-5
cdr3_nt: TGTGCCAGCAGCCCCCAGGAAGAGACCCAGTACTTC; cdr3_aa: CASSPQEETQYF; clone_size: .; j_call: TRBJ2-5; d_call: .; v_call: TRBV11-3
cdr3_nt: TGTGCCAGCAGTTACTCCTCCGGGACAGGGACGGCTGAAGCTTTCTTT; cdr3_aa: CASSYSSGTGTAEAFF; clone_size: .; j_call: TRBJ1-1; d_call: TRBD1; v_call: TRBV6-5
cdr3_nt: TGTGCCAGCAGTTTGGGGGACTATGGCTACACCTTC; cdr3_aa: CASSLGDYGYTF; clone_size: once; j_call: TRBJ1-2; d_call: .; v_call: TRBV28
cdr3_nt: TGTGCCAGTAGTATAGACGGGGGTATCGGTGAGCAGTTCTTC; cdr3_aa: CASSIDGGIGEQFF; clone_size: .; j_call: TRBJ2-1; d_call: .; v_call: TRBV19
cdr3_nt: TGTGCCAGCAGCCTAGCGAACGCTGGCACAGATACGCAGTATTTT; cdr3_aa: CASSLANAGTDTQYF; clone_size: .; j_call: TRBJ2-3; d_call: .; v_call: TRBV4-2
cdr3_nt: TGCGCCAGCAGCCAAGAGGAGGGGGTTATTTCACCCCTCCACTTT; cdr3_aa: CASSQEEGVISPLHF; clone_size: .; j_call: TRBJ1-6; d_call: .; v_call: TRBV4-1
cdr3_nt: TGTGCCAGCAGCACCGGGTTACTCCACGAGCAGTACTTC; cdr3_aa: CASSTGLLHEQYF; clone_size: .; j_call: TRBJ2-7; d_call: .; v_call: TRBV6-5
cdr3_nt: TGTGCCAGCAGCCAACAGACGGGACTAGCGGGATCGCAGACTGAGCAGTTCTTC; cdr3_aa: CASSQQTGLAGSQTEQFF; clone_size: .; j_call: TRBJ2-1; d_call: TRBD2; v_call: TRBV7-6
cdr3_nt: TGTGCCAGCAGTTTTGAAGACGATCAGCCCCAGCATTTT; cdr3_aa: CASSFEDDQPQHF; clone_size: .; j_call: TRBJ1-5; d_call: .; v_call: TRBV28
cdr3_nt: TGTGCCAGCAGCTCGGACAGGGGGCTAGACACCATATATTTT; cdr3_aa: CASSSDRGLDTIYF; clone_size: .; j_call: TRBJ1-3; d_call: TRBD1; v_call: TRBV7-2
cdr3_nt: TGTGCCAGCAGCTTCCCCGGGGGCGATACGCAGTATTTT; cdr3_aa: CASSFPGGDTQYF; clone_size: .; j_call: TRBJ2-3; d_call: .; v_call: TRBV28
cdr3_nt: TGTGCCAGCAGCTTTGGGGGAGGGGGCACAGATACGCAGTATTTT; cdr3_aa: CASSFGGGGTDTQYF; clone_size: .; j_call: TRBJ2-3; d_call: TRBD2; v_call: TRBV7-9
cdr3_nt: TGCGCCAGTGAGAGTGGGGGGACCCAGTACTTC; cdr3_aa: CASESGGTQYF; clone_size: .; j_call: TRBJ2-5; d_call: .; v_call: TRBV5-1
cdr3_nt: TGTGCCAGCTCACCGAACTCCTACGAGCAGTACTTC; cdr3_aa: CASSPNSYEQYF; clone_size: .; j_call: TRBJ2-7; d_call: .; v_call: TRBV18
cdr3_nt: TGTGCCAGCAGCCGAGGTGCGGGAGGTGGCACCAATGAGCAGTTCTTC; cdr3_aa: CASSRGAGGGTNEQFF; clone_size: .; j_call: TRBJ2-1; d_call: TRBD2; v_call: TRBV5-5
cdr3_nt: TGTGCCAGCTCGGGACTAGCGGTCGACAATGAGCAGTTCTTC; cdr3_aa: CASSGLAVDNEQFF; clone_size: few; j_call: TRBJ2-1; d_call: TRBD2; v_call: TRBV18
cdr3_nt: TGTGCCAGCAGCTTAGGACAGGGCCCCTATGGCTACACCTTC; cdr3_aa: CASSLGQGPYGYTF; clone_size: .; j_call: TRBJ1-2; d_call: TRBD1; v_call: TRBV7-9
cdr3_nt: TGCGCCAGCAGCCAACAAGGTGGAGGAGAGACCCAGTACTTC; cdr3_aa: CASSQQGGGETQYF; clone_size: .; j_call: TRBJ2-5; d_call: .; v_call: TRBV4-3
cdr3_nt: TGTGCCACCAGCAGAATAAAGACCGGACAGGGGGTCGGTGGCTACACCTTC; cdr3_aa: CATSRIKTGQGVGGYTF; clone_size: .; j_call: TRBJ1-2; d_call: TRBD1; v_call: TRBV15
cdr3_nt: TGTGCCAGCAGTATGCCAGGGACTCAAGAGACCCAGTACTTC; cdr3_aa: CASSMPGTQETQYF; clone_size: .; j_call: TRBJ2-5; d_call: .; v_call: TRBV7-2
cdr3_nt: TGTGCCAGCAGTGATTTAAGGGGGGTTGGAGGCTACACCTTC; cdr3_aa: CASSDLRGVGGYTF; clone_size: .; j_call: TRBJ1-2; d_call: .; v_call: TRBV25-1
cdr3_nt: TGTGCCAGCAGCTTACCACCCCAGAATGAAAAACTGTTTTTT; cdr3_aa: CASSLPPQNEKLFF; clone_size: .; j_call: TRBJ1-4; d_call: .; v_call: TRBV7-2
cdr3_nt: TGTGCCAGCAGCTTAGGCGCCGGACTAGCTCAAAGCAATGAGCAGTTCTTC; cdr3_aa: CASSLGAGLAQSNEQFF; clone_size: .; j_call: TRBJ2-1; d_call: TRBD2; v_call: TRBV11-2
cdr3_nt: TGTGCCAGCAGTTACGGTCAGGTGAACACTGAAGCTTTCTTT; cdr3_aa: CASSYGQVNTEAFF; clone_size: .; j_call: TRBJ1-1; d_call: .; v_call: TRBV6-5
cdr3_nt: TGTGCCAGCAGCTTGGGACTAGCTCAAGAGACCCAGTACTTC; cdr3_aa: CASSLGLAQETQYF; clone_size: .; j_call: TRBJ2-5; d_call: TRBD2; v_call: TRBV7-9
cdr3_nt: TGTGCCAGCAGCTTATGGGGGGCTCCAGATACGCAGTATTTT; cdr3_aa: CASSLWGAPDTQYF; clone_size: .; j_call: TRBJ2-3; d_call: .; v_call: TRBV7-9